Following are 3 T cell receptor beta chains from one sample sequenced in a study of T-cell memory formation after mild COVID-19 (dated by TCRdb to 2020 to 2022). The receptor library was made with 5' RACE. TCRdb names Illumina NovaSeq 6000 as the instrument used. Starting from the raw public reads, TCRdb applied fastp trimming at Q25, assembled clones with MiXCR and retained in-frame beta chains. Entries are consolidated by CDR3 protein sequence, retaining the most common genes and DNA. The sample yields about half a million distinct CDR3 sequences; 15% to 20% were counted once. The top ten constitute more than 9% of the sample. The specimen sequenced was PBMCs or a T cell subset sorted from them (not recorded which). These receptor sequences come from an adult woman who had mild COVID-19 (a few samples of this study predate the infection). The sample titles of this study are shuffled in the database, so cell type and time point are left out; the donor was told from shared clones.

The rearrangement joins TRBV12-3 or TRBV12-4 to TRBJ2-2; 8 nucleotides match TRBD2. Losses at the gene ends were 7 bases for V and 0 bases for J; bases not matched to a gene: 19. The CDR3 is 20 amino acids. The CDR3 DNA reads TGTGCCAGCAAATCGGGCGGGGGGCTAGCGGCGATTTCGAACACCGGGGAGCTGTTTTTT. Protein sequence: CASKSGGGLAAISNTGELFF.

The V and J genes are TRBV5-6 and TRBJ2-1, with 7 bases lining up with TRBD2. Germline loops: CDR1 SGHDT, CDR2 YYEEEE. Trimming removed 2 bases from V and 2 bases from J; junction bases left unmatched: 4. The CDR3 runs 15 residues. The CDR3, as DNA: TGTGCCAGCAGCTTCTCAACTAGCGCCTACAATGAGCAGTTCTTC. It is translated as CASSFSTSAYNEQFF.

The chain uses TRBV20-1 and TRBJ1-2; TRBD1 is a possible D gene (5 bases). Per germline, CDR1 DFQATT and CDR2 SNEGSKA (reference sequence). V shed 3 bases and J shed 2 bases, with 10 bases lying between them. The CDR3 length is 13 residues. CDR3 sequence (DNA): TGCAGTGCTAGGTTAGGGGAAAACTATGGCTACACCTTC. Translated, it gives CSARLGENYGYTF.